The next 3 T cell receptor beta chains were all read from a single sample in a study of cytomegalovirus exposure and HLA in healthy donors. Both 60 Vbeta primers and 13 Jbeta primers went into the PCR. Libraries were prepared by immunoSEQ multiplex PCR; TCRdb keeps only in-frame clonotypes and omits some of them. This table holds about 98,000 clones, around 72% found once. The sequencing sample was made of PBMCs. These receptors were taken from a male donor in good health and CMV-seronegative.

V gene TRBV6-5 combines with J gene TRBJ2-3, with 13 bases identical to TRBD2. V lost 2 bases, J lost 5 bases, and 4 bases stayed unmatched. CDR3 length equals 16 residues. Germline assignment: CDR1 MNHEY and CDR2 SVGAGI. The CDR3, as DNA: TGTGCCAGCAGTTACCGGACTAGCGGGAGAAAAGATACGCAGTATTTT. It specifies CASSYRTSGRKDTQYF.

The chain couples TRBV4-3 to TRBJ2-7; 13 bases agree with TRBD2. The CDR3 sequence is 17 residues long. Per germline, CDR1 LGHNA and CDR2 YSLEER. V was pared by 1 base and J by 0 bases, with 3 bases of the junction left unmatched. The CDR3: CASSQGLAGGPSYEQYF. The CDR3 nucleotides are TGCGCCAGCAGCCAAGGACTAGCGGGAGGCCCCTCCTACGAGCAGTACTTC.

This chain connects TRBV5-1 to TRBJ2-3, with 9 bases lining up with TRBD1. From germline, CDR1 is SGHRS and CDR2 YFSETQ. V lost 3 bases to trimming and J lost 5 bases; unmatched junction nucleotides: 10. The length of the CDR3 is 16 residues. The CDR3 DNA follows: TGCGCCAGCAGCTCCTGGGCGGACAGGGGCCTAGATACGCAGTATTTT. Amino acid sequence: CASSSWADRGLDTQYF.